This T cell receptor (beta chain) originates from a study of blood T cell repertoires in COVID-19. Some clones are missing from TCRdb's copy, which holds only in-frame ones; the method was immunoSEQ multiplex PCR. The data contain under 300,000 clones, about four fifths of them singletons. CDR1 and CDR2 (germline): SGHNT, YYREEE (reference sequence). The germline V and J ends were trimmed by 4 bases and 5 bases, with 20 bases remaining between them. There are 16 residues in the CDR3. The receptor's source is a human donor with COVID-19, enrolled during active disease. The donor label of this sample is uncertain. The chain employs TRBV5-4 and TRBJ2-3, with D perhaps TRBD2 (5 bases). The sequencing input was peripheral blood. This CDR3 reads CASSLSGPGRRDTQYF. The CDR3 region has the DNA TGTGCCAGCAGCCTATCCGGCCCTGGGAGAAGAGATACGCAGTATTTT.